This T cell receptor (beta chain) appears in the sequencing data of a study of CD8 T cells in ankylosing spondylitis. Comments on this clonotype: Its antigen is unknown.

Germline V gene sequence: CDR1 SGHVS, CDR2 FNYEAQ. V shed 2 bases, J shed 1 base, and the junction held 6 bases outside the gene matches. The CDR3 is 17 amino acids. Study findings and constraints: Reports of some motif variants in reactive arthritis synovial fluid and blood predate this one. According to the report, clones linked to the disease were significantly enriched in matched synovial fluid samples taken from ankylosing spondylitis patients. Within peripheral blood, clones linked to disease were CD8+ and relatively rare. Characteristic, it appeared, of ankylosing spondylitis blood was a TCR beta motif of eight highly homologous variants.

5'-RACE, quantitative and with molecular barcodes, yielded the TCR beta libraries. In TCRdb, the 5' RACE reads were re-called with MiXCR into one record per CDR3 protein. The sample has about 330,000 distinct CDR3 sequences; 7% to 9% are singletons. The specimen sequenced was blood, either unsorted or a sorted T cell fraction (not recorded which). This sequence joins TRBV7-6 and TRBJ2-2; 8 positions match TRBD1. This TCR came from a male donor with ankylosing spondylitis. The CDR3 bases are TGTGCCAGCAGCTTACCACGGGACAGGAGGAACACCGGGGAGCTGTTTTTT. Translating gives CASSLPRDRRNTGELFF.